The T cell receptor (beta chain) under discussion was sequenced for a study of blood T cells in healthy people across ages. Study-wide points: Greater diversity and more naive CD4+ cells were seen in long-lived donors than in aged donors.

A second PCR of about 6 to 11 cycles used a sample-barcoded 5' primer and a J-beta primer mix. A tag from a template-switch adaptor with 12 random nucleotides marked each cDNA molecule. TCRdb re-called the 5' RACE reads with MiXCR, one entry per CDR3 protein. Counted here are 630,000 or so distinct CDR3 sequences, approximately 30% occurring once; the ten biggest clones make up 15% to 18%. The table lists this clonotype with a count of one. What it recognizes is unknown. Russia was home to the donors, healthy Caucasian individuals aged roughly 6 to 100. V was pared by 4 bases and J by 13 bases, with 23 bases between. CDR1 is GTSNPN and CDR2 is SVGIG in the germline V gene (reference sequence). The CDR3 has 14 residues.

The receptor's source is a woman older than 75 in good health. The chain is built from TRBV30 and TRBJ2-4; D is tentatively TRBD1 or TRBD2 (5 bases each). The sequencing sample was made of blood. CDR3 residues: CAWNPGSSYNEQYF. Written as DNA, the CDR3 is TGTGCCTGGAATCCAGGGAGCTCCTACAATGAGCAGTACTTC.